One and the same sample provided the 20 T cell receptor beta chains below, sequenced in a study of T-cell reconstitution after alpha-beta-depleted transplantation in children. For TCRbeta, the library was prepared with unique molecular identifiers. TCRdb reanalysed the PCR reads using MiXCR and keeps one entry per CDR3 protein. The repertoire consists of approximately 650,000 distinct CDR3 sequences, with less than 15% occurring once and the leading ten covering approximately 0.8%. This material consisted of PBMCs, taken before TCRalphabeta/CD19-depleted stem cell transplant. All receptors come from a girl aged 2-10 years with congenital amegakaryocytic thrombocytopenia, due to receive a stem cell transplant.

The chain carries TRBV14 and TRBJ1-2; no clear D. CDR3 length equals 16 residues. CDR1 and CDR2 (germline): SGHDN, FVKESK. The V end lost 1 base, the J end lost 7 bases, and 19 bases lay between the germline ends. The CDR3 coding sequence is TGTGCCAGCAGCCAAGTTCCCACGGGCCGGGATTTTGGCTACACCTTC. Its protein product is CASSQVPTGRDFGYTF.

This clonotype was observed many times. The chain links TRBV20-1 to TRBJ2-1; 7 bases line up with TRBD2. Germline-derived CDR1 and CDR2 are DFQATT and SNEGSKA (reference sequence). The CDR3 spans 15 residues. After removal of 2 bases from V and 4 bases from J, the junction contained 8 bases not matched to a gene. The CDR3 DNA reads as TGCAGTGCTAGAATAGGACTAGTGCTGTACAATGAGCAGTTCTTC. Translated, it gives CSARIGLVLYNEQFF.

This clonotype was counted only a few times. This CDR3 is CASSPQGARSYNEQFF. The CDR3 nucleotides read TGCGCCAGCAGCCCACAGGGGGCCCGCTCCTACAATGAGCAGTTCTTC. The gene calls are TRBV5-1 and TRBJ2-1, with 9 bases fitting TRBD1. This CDR3 has 16 residues. The trim removed 4 bases at V and 0 bases at J, leaving 5 bases unmatched. From germline, CDR1 is SGHRS and CDR2 YFSETQ.

As to this clonotype: This may arise from a read error, as a much more abundant clone is one base away. J is TRBJ2-3 and V is TRBV20-1, with 11 bases identical to TRBD2. This CDR3 has 16 amino acids. Germline CDR1 DFQATT, CDR2 SNEGSKA (reference sequence). The CDR3 here is CCARSQTSGAADTQYF. The CDR3 region has the DNA TGCTGTGCTAGATCTCAGACTAGCGGGGCCGCAGATACGCAGTATTTT.

This clonotype was seen at least ten times. The rearrangement joins TRBV29-1 to TRBJ1-5; perhaps TRBD1 as D (6 bases). The CDR3 consists of 13 residues. Germline lookup yields CDR1 SQVTM and CDR2 ANQGSEA. Between the trimmed V and J ends, which lost 2 bases and 5 bases, there was a span of 10 bases. In DNA, the CDR3 is TGCAGCGTTGAAACAGGGAGGGATCAGCCCCAGCATTTT. Protein sequence: CSVETGRDQPQHF. Together with reference TRBV29-1 and TRBJ1-5, the CDR3 gives the full variable domain: SAVISQKPSRDICQRGTSLTIQCQVDSQVTMMFWYRQQPGQSLTLIATANQGSEATYESGFVIDKFPISRPNLTFSTLTVSNMSPEDSSIYLCSVETGRDQPQHFGDGTRLSIL.

This clonotype was detected many times. This chain connects TRBV7-9 to TRBJ1-1; 7 bases align to TRBD1. After removal of 6 bases from V and 11 bases from J, the junction contained 12 bases not matched to a gene. The CDR3 contains 13 residues. Per the germline V gene, CDR1 is SEHNR and CDR2 is FQNEAQ (reference sequence). CDR3 in amino acids: CASSYQGGRGAFF. The CDR3 nucleotides are TGTGCCAGCAGTTATCAGGGGGGCCGGGGGGCTTTCTTT.

The CDR3 region has the DNA TGCGCCAGCAGCTTGGGGCAGGCTATCCCCTACAATGAGCAGTTCTTC. As protein: CASSLGQAIPYNEQFF. This chain links TRBV5-1 with TRBJ2-1; D unclear. Trimming took off 0 bases at V and 2 bases at J, with 12 bases between the two ends. CDR1 is SGHRS, CDR2 YFSETQ, per germline. This CDR3 is 16 amino acids long.

This clonotype was counted at least ten times. V usage is TRBV20-1 and J usage is TRBJ2-3, with D possibly matching TRBD1 (6 bases). With 0 bases removed from V and 1 base from J, the gap between germline ends came to 8 bases. The V gene's germline CDR1 is DFQATT and CDR2 SNEGSKA (reference sequence). This CDR3 contains 14 residues. The CDR3: CSARDGQRTDTQYF. The DNA of the CDR3 is TGCAGTGCTAGAGATGGACAGCGCACAGATACGCAGTATTTT.

This clonotype occurred a few times. The CDR3 is CASSTGGSGYYEQYF. As DNA, the CDR3 is TGTGCCAGCAGCACCGGGGGGTCGGGTTACTACGAGCAGTACTTC. V usage is TRBV7-2 and J usage is TRBJ2-7; TRBD2 matches 7 bases. Germline CDR1 is SGHTA and CDR2 is FQGNSA. V lost 5 bases, J lost 3 bases, and 10 bases stayed unmatched. The length of the CDR3 is 15 residues.

As concerns this clonotype: This could be a read error, since a much larger clone is one nucleotide away. This sequence joins TRBV20-1 and TRBJ2-3, with D unresolved. CDR1 is DFQATT, CDR2 SNEGSKA, per germline (reference sequence). The CDR3 is 14 residues long. Trimming removed 5 bases at V and 3 bases at J, with 15 bases between. The CDR3 nucleotides are TGCAGTGCTGGAGTCAGCTTGGGGACAGATACGCAGTATTTT. Protein sequence: CSAGVSLGTDTQYF.

This clonotype was counted at least ten times. This chain joins TRBV5-1 and TRBJ1-5; D may be TRBD1 (5 bases). This CDR3 has 15 amino acids. Germline-derived CDR1 and CDR2 are SGHRS and YFSETQ. Deletions cut 4 bases from V and 0 bases from J, with 11 bases between. The CDR3 loop is CASSVGGGSNQPQHF. In DNA, the CDR3 is TGCGCCAGCAGCGTTGGCGGGGGTAGCAATCAGCCCCAGCATTTT. The variable domain in full, with the rest retrieved from reference TRBV5-1 and TRBJ1-5, is KAGVTQTPRYLIKTRGQQVTLSCSPISGHRSVSWYQQTPGQGLQFLFEYFSETQRNKGNFPGRFSGRQFSNSRSEMNVSTLELGDSALYLCASSVGGGSNQPQHFGDGTRLSIL.

This clonotype was seen at least ten times. The chain carries TRBV7-4 and TRBJ2-7; 10 positions agree with TRBD2. The CDR3 has 15 residues. V lost 4 bases and J lost 2; bases outside the gene matches: 5. Germline V gives CDR1 SGHVT, CDR2 SQSDAQ. CDR3 amino acids: CASSSGTSATYEQYF. The CDR3 DNA sequence: TGTGCCAGCAGCTCCGGGACTAGCGCAACCTACGAGCAGTACTTC.

This clonotype was detected a few times. V is TRBV9 and J is TRBJ2-1; D possibly corresponds to TRBD2 (5 bases). The CDR3 loop spans 15 amino acids. The germline V gene has CDR1 SGDLS and CDR2 YYNGEE. Trimming stripped 0 bases from V and 2 bases from J, with 9 bases between. The CDR3 region has the DNA TGTGCCAGCAGCGTAGGAGCGGATCCCTACAATGAGCAGTTCTTC. This gives the protein CASSVGADPYNEQFF.

The chain couples TRBV20-1 to TRBJ2-7; 7 bases match TRBD1. Trimming cost V 6 bases and J 0 bases; bases outside gene matches: 14. CDR1 is DFQATT, CDR2 SNEGSKA, per germline (reference sequence). CDR3 size: 16 residues. In nucleotides, the CDR3 is TGCAGTGCCTCCGACCCCCGACAGGGTTACTCCTACGAGCAGTACTTC. Amino acids: CSASDPRQGYSYEQYF.

This clonotype appeared many times. This chain links TRBV20-1 with TRBJ2-7; 13 bases align to TRBD2. Germline trimming cut 2 bases from V and 5 bases from J; bases unmatched to any gene: 3. CDR1 and CDR2 (germline): DFQATT, SNEGSKA (reference sequence). CDR3 size: 14 residues. The CDR3, as DNA: TGCAGTGCTAGAAGAGGACTAGCGGGAGACGAGCAGTACTTC. This sequence encodes CSARRGLAGDEQYF.

The chain joins TRBV5-1 to TRBJ2-7, with 13 positions matching TRBD2. This CDR3 is built from 16 residues. V lost 4 bases, J lost 3 bases, and 7 bases stayed unmatched. Germline lookup yields CDR1 SGHRS and CDR2 YFSETQ. CDR3 bases: TGCGCCAGCAGCCTCGGGACTAGCGGGACCGTCTACGAGCAGTACTTC. Translated: CASSLGTSGTVYEQYF.

This clonotype has a count of ten or more. This chain joins TRBV29-1 and TRBJ2-5; no clear D. From germline, CDR1 is SQVTM and CDR2 ANQGSEA. The CDR3 has 14 residues. V was shortened by 3 bases and J by 3 bases, with 14 bases between the two germline ends. The CDR3 DNA sequence: TGCAGCGTTGATTCAATCAACGGTGAAGAGACCCAGTACTTC. Translated, it gives CSVDSINGEETQYF.

This clonotype was seen repeatedly, ten times or more. V usage is TRBV7-9 and J usage is TRBJ2-1; unclear D gene. Germline V CDR1 and CDR2: SEHNR, FQNEAQ (reference sequence). The length of the CDR3 is 14 residues. V shed 1 base and J shed 6 bases, with 10 bases lying between them. CDR3 bases: TGTGCCAGCAGCTTAGGGACCCCGGGCAATGAGCAGTTCTTC. Translation gives CASSLGTPGNEQFF.

This clonotype was recorded many times. The chain carries TRBV5-1 and TRBJ2-5; possible D gene TRBD2, 6 bases. V lost 1 base, J lost 5 bases, and 9 bases lay in between. The CDR3 totals 13 residues. CDR1 is SGHRS, CDR2 YFSETQ, per germline. For the CDR3, the DNA is TGCGCCAGCAGCTTGCCGGGAGACGAGACCCAGTACTTC. Translating it yields CASSLPGDETQYF.

This clonotype has ten or more counts. The chain uses TRBV7-9 and TRBJ2-1; 10 bases align to TRBD2. The CDR3 consists of 16 residues. V shed 2 bases, J shed 3 bases, and the junction held 4 bases outside the gene matches. Germline V lookup: CDR1 SEHNR, CDR2 FQNEAQ (reference sequence). The CDR3 loop reads CASSLLAGVFYNEQFF. DNA of the CDR3: TGTGCCAGCAGCTTACTAGCGGGAGTGTTCTACAATGAGCAGTTCTTC.